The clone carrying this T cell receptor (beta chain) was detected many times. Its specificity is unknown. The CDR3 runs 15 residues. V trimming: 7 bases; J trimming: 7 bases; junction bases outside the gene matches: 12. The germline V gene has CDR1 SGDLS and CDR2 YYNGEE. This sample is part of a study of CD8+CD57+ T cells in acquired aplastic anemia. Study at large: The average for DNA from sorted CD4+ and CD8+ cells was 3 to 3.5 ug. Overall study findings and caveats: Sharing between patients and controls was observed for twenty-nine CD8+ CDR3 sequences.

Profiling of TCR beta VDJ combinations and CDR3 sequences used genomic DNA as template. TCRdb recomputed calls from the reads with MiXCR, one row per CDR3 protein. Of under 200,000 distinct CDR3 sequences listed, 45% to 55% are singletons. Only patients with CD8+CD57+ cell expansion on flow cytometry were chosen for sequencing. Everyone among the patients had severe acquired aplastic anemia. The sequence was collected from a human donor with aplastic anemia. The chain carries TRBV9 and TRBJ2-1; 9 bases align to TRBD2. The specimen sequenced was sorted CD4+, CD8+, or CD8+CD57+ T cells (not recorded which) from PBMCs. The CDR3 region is CASAGEAGGVNEQFF. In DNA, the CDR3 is TGTGCCAGCGCCGGTGAAGCGGGGGGAGTGAATGAGCAGTTCTTC.